The following is a T cell receptor (beta chain) sequence with its context. The data originate from a study of blood T cell repertoires in COVID-19. The protocol was immunoSEQ multiplex PCR, while the TCRdb copy is restricted to in-frame clones and leaves out a portion. This table holds roughly 43,000 clones, approximately 84% found once. Trimming took 7 bases from V and 4 from J, leaving 32 bases between them. Germline V CDR1 and CDR2: SGHKS, YYEKEE (reference sequence). The CDR3 spans 19 residues. The chain combines TRBV5-5 with TRBJ1-2, with D possibly matching TRBD1 (5 bases). The TCR originated in a woman aged 70-85 years in a cohort sampled during active COVID-19. The specimen was peripheral blood. The CDR3 bases are TGTGCCAGCCACCTCAGGGCGTCCCGTACTATTCCACTACGCTATGGCTACACCTTC. Translating gives CASHLRASRTIPLRYGYTF.